What follows are 31 T cell receptor beta chains derived from one specimen sequenced in a study of patients and donors after allogeneic stem cell transplantation. MiXCR, applied by TCRdb to the RT-PCR reads, yields one record per CDR3 protein. The sample carries about 150,000 distinct CDR3 sequences, approximately 25% recorded once. The sequencing sample was made of blood, either unsorted or a sorted T cell fraction (not recorded which). These receptors came from a human donor who was either an allogeneic HSCT recipient or a stem cell or donor lymphocyte infusion donor (not recorded which). It is not recorded whose cells these are; they may come from a transplant donor.

The chain couples TRBV10-3 to TRBJ1-1; unclear D gene. CDR1 is ENHRY and CDR2 is SYGVKD in the germline V gene. The CDR3 is made up of 14 amino acids. The V end was cut by 0 bases, the J end by 4 bases, with 9 bases between. The CDR3 DNA is TGTGCCATCAGTGAGTCGGAAGGTACCACTGAAGCTTTCTTT. This gives the protein CAISESEGTTEAFF.

This rearrangement joins TRBV20-1 to TRBJ2-5, with TRBD1 as a possible D gene (6 bases). Germline V gives CDR1 DFQATT, CDR2 SNEGSKA (reference sequence). This CDR3 contains 14 residues. With 4 bases removed from V and 2 bases from J, the gap between germline ends came to 14 bases. DNA of the CDR3: TGCAGTGCTACCCAAGGGGGTCTGCAAGAGACCCAGTACTTC. Translation gives CSATQGGLQETQYF.

This clonotype occurred a few times. This chain joins TRBV2 and TRBJ2-7; tentatively, D is TRBD1 (5 bases). From germline, CDR1 is SNHLY and CDR2 FYNNEI. V lost 1 base to trimming and J lost 3 bases, with 13 bases between them. This CDR3 is 15 amino acids long. The CDR3 region is CASSEGPAGIYEQYF. The CDR3 DNA is TGTGCCAGCAGTGAAGGCCCGGCAGGGATCTACGAGCAGTACTTC.

This rearrangement joins TRBV2 to TRBJ2-3, with TRBD2 as a possible D gene (6 bases). V gave up 8 bases and J gave up 2 bases, with 11 bases separating them. The CDR3 sequence is 13 residues long. The germline V gene has CDR1 SNHLY and CDR2 FYNNEI. The DNA for the CDR3 is TGTGCCAGCGGAGGGGAGTACACAGATACGCAGTATTTT. It encodes CASGGEYTDTQYF.

Only a few counts were recorded for this clonotype. DNA of the CDR3: TGTGCCAGCAGCGGAACCCGACAGGGTGGCAATCAGCCCCAGCATTTT. Its protein product is CASSGTRQGGNQPQHF. V and J are TRBV3-1 and TRBJ1-5, with 7 bases lining up with TRBD1. CDR3 length: 16 residues. The germline CDR1 and CDR2 sequences are LGHDT and YNNKEL (reference sequence). Trimming took 5 bases from V and 2 from J; bases not matched to a gene: 9. Together with reference TRBV3-1 and TRBJ1-5, the CDR3 gives the full variable domain: DTAVSQTPKYLVTQMGNDKSIKCEQNLGHDTMYWYKQDSKKFLKIMFSYNNKELIINETVPNRFSPKSPDKAHLNLHINSLELGDSAVYFCASSGTRQGGNQPQHFGDGTRLSIL.

The chain uses TRBV5-6 and TRBJ2-7; tentative D call: TRBD1 (6 bases). The CDR3 extends over 13 amino acids. Deletions cut 6 bases from V and 5 bases from J, with 15 bases between. Germline V CDR1 and CDR2: SGHDT, YYEEEE. The CDR3 bases are TGTGCCAGCACCCCCCCTGGGGGCGACGAGCAGTACTTC. Its protein is CASTPPGGDEQYF.

This clonotype was observed a handful of times. The rearrangement links TRBV6-2 or TRBV6-3 to TRBJ2-1; 9 bases align to TRBD2. The germline V gene encodes CDR1 MNHEY and CDR2 SVGEGT. V was pared by 2 bases and J by 6 bases, with 11 bases of the junction left unmatched. The CDR3 has 17 residues. The CDR3 DNA is TGTGCCAGCAGTTACGGACCCATGAGCGGGAGGTCCAATGAGCAGTTCTTC. This sequence encodes CASSYGPMSGRSNEQFF.

The V gene is TRBV28, the J gene TRBJ2-4; maybe TRBD1 (6 bases). Germline assignment: CDR1 MDHEN and CDR2 SYDVKM. CDR3 length equals 15 residues. Trimming cost V 9 bases and J 6 bases, with 21 bases left between them. This CDR3 reads CASNEAGEVINIQYF. The CDR3 region has the DNA TGTGCCAGTAATGAGGCAGGGGAAGTAATAAACATTCAGTACTTC.

The V and J genes are TRBV6-5 and TRBJ1-2; no reliable D call. Germline assignment: CDR1 MNHEY and CDR2 SVGAGI. CDR3 length: 13 amino acids. Deletions cut 7 bases from V and 1 base from J, with 10 bases between. Here the CDR3 DNA reads TGTGCCAGCACCCTGGGAAATAACTATGGCTACACCTTC. Protein: CASTLGNNYGYTF.

This rearrangement joins TRBV5-1 to TRBJ1-2; TRBD1 might be the D (6 bases). The length of the CDR3 is 15 residues. CDR1 is SGHRS, CDR2 YFSETQ, per germline. V lost 5 bases and J lost 5, with 19 bases in between. CDR3 nucleotides: TGCGCCAGCAGAAGGAATTCAGGGGCGGAGTATGGCTACACCTTC. Amino acid sequence: CASRRNSGAEYGYTF.

The V call is TRBV10-3, the J call TRBJ2-1; D tentatively fits TRBD1 or TRBD2 (6 bases each). V was trimmed by 1 base and J by 3 bases, leaving 13 bases between them. Germline CDR1 is ENHRY and CDR2 is SYGVKD. The CDR3 consists of 16 residues. This chain's CDR3 is CAISELCGDNYNEQFF. CDR3 bases: TGTGCCATCAGTGAGTTATGCGGGGACAACTACAATGAGCAGTTCTTC.

This clonotype has just a few counts. The chain recombines TRBV4-3 with TRBJ2-5, with 9 bases identical to TRBD1. CDR1 and CDR2 from the germline V gene are LGHNA and YSLEER. The CDR3 runs to 14 residues. V gave up 2 bases and J gave up 4 bases; unmatched junction bases: 2. The CDR3 sequence is CASSQQTGGETQYF. The CDR3 nucleotides are TGCGCCAGCAGCCAACAGACAGGGGGAGAGACCCAGTACTTC.

This chain links TRBV10-3 with TRBJ1-3; D ambiguous. This CDR3 has 17 amino acids. V lost 3 bases to trimming and J lost 1 base, with 16 bases between them. Germline assignment: CDR1 ENHRY and CDR2 SYGVKD. CDR3 DNA sequence: TGTGCCATCAGTGATATTGCCTTTTCGTTTTCTGGAAACACCATATATTTT. As protein: CAISDIAFSFSGNTIYF.

The chain links TRBV5-1 to TRBJ1-1; D might be TRBD1 (6 bases). V lost 4 bases to trimming and J lost 1 base, with 11 bases between them. The CDR3 is 14 residues long. The germline V gene has CDR1 SGHRS and CDR2 YFSETQ. The CDR3, as DNA: TGCGCCAGCAGCCATACACAGGGGAACACTGAAGCTTTCTTT. Translation: CASSHTQGNTEAFF.

The V and J genes are TRBV5-6 and TRBJ2-1, with D unresolved. The CDR3 runs 14 residues. Trimming took 4 bases from V and 7 from J, leaving 15 bases between them. CDR1 SGHDT and CDR2 YYEEEE come from the germline V gene. CDR3 nucleotide sequence: TGTGCCAGCAGCATACAATGGGCCGGGAATGAGCAGTTCTTC. It specifies CASSIQWAGNEQFF.

The chain employs TRBV2 and TRBJ1-5, with a tentative D call TRBD1 (5 bases). Trimming stripped 10 bases from V and 6 bases from J, with 16 bases between. The CDR3 loop spans 13 amino acids. Germline V gives CDR1 SNHLY, CDR2 FYNNEI. The CDR3 DNA is TGTGCCATCTCGGACATCATTTTTCAGCCCCAGCATTTT. Amino acid sequence: CAISDIIFQPQHF.

This clonotype was seen at least ten times. V is TRBV4-3 and J is TRBJ1-2; D is unresolved. The CDR3 spans 13 residues. V dropped 1 base and J dropped 1 base, with 4 bases sitting between them. Germline loops: CDR1 LGHNA, CDR2 YSLEER. The CDR3 loop reads CASSQAVNYGYTF. DNA for the CDR3: TGCGCCAGCAGCCAAGCAGTTAACTATGGCTACACCTTC.

J is TRBJ1-2 and V is TRBV10-3; weak D call: TRBD1 (5 bases). V was trimmed by 8 bases and J by 5 bases, leaving 15 bases between them. The CDR3 loop spans 13 amino acids. The V gene's germline CDR1 is ENHRY and CDR2 SYGVKD. CDR3 in DNA: TGTGCCATCGGAGGCAGGGAAATATATGGCTACACCTTC. This encodes CAIGGREIYGYTF.

This clonotype was observed many times. V and J are TRBV4-3 and TRBJ1-4, with D hard to call. The V gene's germline CDR1 is LGHNA and CDR2 YSLEER. The CDR3 is 15 residues long. The V gene lost 0 bases and the J gene lost 8 bases, with 13 bases spanning the gap. Written as DNA, the CDR3 is TGCGCCAGCAGCCAAGATTCCCGGGTCGGCGAAAAACTGTTTTTT. This sequence encodes CASSQDSRVGEKLFF.

This clonotype was counted many times. The chain uses TRBV12-3 or TRBV12-4 and TRBJ1-5; D is undetermined. The CDR3 is 14 residues long. V lost 5 bases to trimming and J lost 5 bases, with 13 bases between them. The CDR3 is CASSRDGGDQPQHF. The DNA of the CDR3 is TGTGCCAGCAGTAGGGATGGTGGCGATCAGCCCCAGCATTTT.

This clonotype came up a few times. The rearrangement joins TRBV20-1 to TRBJ2-1; maybe TRBD2 (5 bases). CDR3 size: 12 residues. Germline V gene sequence: CDR1 DFQATT, CDR2 SNEGSKA (reference sequence). Trimming removed 0 bases at V and 11 bases at J, with 11 bases between. CDR3 coding DNA: TGCAGTGCTAGAGATAACCGAGGGAAGCAGTTCTTC. This codes for CSARDNRGKQFF.

This clonotype was counted between two and nine times. The chain recombines TRBV12-3 or TRBV12-4 with TRBJ2-1; TRBD2 might be the D (7 bases). The ends were cut back, 3 bases at V and 6 bases at J, with 9 bases in the middle. The CDR3 has 13 residues. In DNA form, the CDR3 reads TGTGCCAGCAGTTTGGGAGGGGGCAATGAGCAGTTCTTC. Protein product: CASSLGGGNEQFF.

This sequence joins TRBV7-8 and TRBJ2-3, with TRBD2 matching 9 bases. Unmatched junction bases numbered 18, after V lost 0 bases and J lost 2 bases. Germline V gene lookup returns CDR1 SGHVS and CDR2 FQNEAQ. The CDR3 runs 21 residues. The CDR3 DNA sequence: TGTGCCAGCAGCTTAGCGCGATTTCTCGCGGGGGGGCGGACCAACACAGATACGCAGTATTTT. Protein: CASSLARFLAGGRTNTDTQYF. Combining the CDR3 with reference TRBV7-8 and TRBJ2-3 gives the whole variable domain GAGVSQSPRYKVAKRGQDVALRCDPISGHVSLFWYQQALGQGPEFLTYFQNEAQLDKSGLPSDRFFAERPEGSVSTLKIQRTQQEDSAVYLCASSLARFLAGGRTNTDTQYFGPGTRLTVL.

In its sample, this clonotype was seen a few times. The J gene is TRBJ1-5, the V gene TRBV5-5; D possibly corresponds to TRBD1 (5 bases). Germline CDR1 SGHKS, CDR2 YYEKEE (reference sequence). This CDR3 is 15 amino acids long. Trimming removed 2 bases from V and 3 bases from J, with 12 bases in between. The CDR3 here is CASSFDSVYNQPQHF. The CDR3 DNA sequence: TGTGCCAGCAGCTTCGACAGCGTTTACAATCAGCCCCAGCATTTT.

The chain recombines TRBV30 with TRBJ2-7; the D call may be TRBD1 or TRBD2 (6 bases each). The CDR3 is made up of 13 amino acids. Per germline, CDR1 GTSNPN and CDR2 SVGIG (reference sequence). V gave up 0 bases and J gave up 7 bases, with 13 bases separating them. The DNA of the CDR3 is TGTGCCTGGAGTGTAGGGGGGAGTCGGGAGCAGTACTTC. Amino acid sequence: CAWSVGGSREQYF.

This clonotype was picked up one time. V gene TRBV3-1 combines with J gene TRBJ2-3; D perhaps matches TRBD1 (5 bases). CDR1 and CDR2 from the germline V gene are LGHDT and YNNKEL (reference sequence). The CDR3 loop spans 14 amino acids. Trimming left V 0 bases short and J 6 bases short, with 10 bases between. The CDR3 protein is CASSQDRVGDTQYF. The CDR3 nucleotides read TGTGCCAGCAGCCAAGACAGGGTTGGCGATACGCAGTATTTT.

This clonotype showed up just a few times. The chain carries TRBV20-1 and TRBJ1-1; TRBD1 might be the D (6 bases). CDR1 and CDR2 from the germline V gene are DFQATT and SNEGSKA (reference sequence). CDR3 length: 14 residues. V was shortened by 3 bases and J by 7 bases, with 18 bases between the two germline ends. This CDR3 reads CSASIRRTEREAFF. The CDR3 DNA sequence: TGCAGTGCTAGCATACGTAGGACAGAACGTGAAGCTTTCTTT.

This clonotype occurred a few times. The chain joins TRBV7-7 to TRBJ2-1; D remains unclear. Trimming removed 5 bases from V and 9 bases from J, with 17 bases in between. Looked up from germline, CDR1 is SSHAT and CDR2 is FNYEAQ (reference sequence). There are 14 residues in the CDR3. CDR3 amino acids: CASSTNGQFAEQFF. DNA of the CDR3: TGTGCCAGCAGCACGAATGGGCAGTTTGCTGAGCAGTTCTTC.

This clonotype was detected only a few times. The gene calls are TRBV5-1 and TRBJ2-7, with D possibly TRBD1 on 6 matching bases. Germline CDR1 SGHRS, CDR2 YFSETQ. Trimming took off 0 bases at V and 3 bases at J, with 10 bases between the two ends. The CDR3 length is 14 residues. CDR3 bases: TGCGCCAGCAGCTTGGCACAGGGTCTCTACGAGCAGTACTTC. Translating gives CASSLAQGLYEQYF.

The CDR3 is CSVGLDTGELFF. CDR3 in DNA: TGCAGCGTTGGATTGGACACCGGGGAGCTGTTTTTT. This chain joins TRBV29-1 and TRBJ2-2; D remains ambiguous. Germline V lookup: CDR1 SQVTM, CDR2 ANQGSEA. This CDR3 contains 12 residues. Between the trimmed V and J ends, which lost 4 bases and 3 bases, there was a span of 6 bases.

With regard to this clonotype: One end of the junction varies from germline; a read error may be responsible. The V and J genes are TRBV10-3 and TRBJ1-6, with 7 bases identical to TRBD1. This CDR3 is built from 13 residues. Germline values: CDR1 ENHRY, CDR2 SYGVKD. The CDR3 nucleotides read TGTGCCATCAATGAGGGGGCTGATTCACCCCTCCACTTT. Translated: CAINEGADSPLHF.